This is a list of T cell receptor beta chains from one sample in a study of shared clonotypes between healthy human individuals. Method: immunoSEQ multiplex PCR; TCRdb's copy keeps in-frame clones and lacks some. The table has hundreds of thousands of clones, approximately 90% seen once. The sample was naive CD8+ T cells sorted from blood. The receptors here all came from a man aged 25-45 years in good health. The CDR3 runs from the conserved cysteine through the conserved F or W. D genes are given only for firm matches. The listing skips clone size in some rows; elsewhere it reads once, few, many or a size class.

CDR3 protein: CASSITQGLHEQYF; CDR3 DNA: TGCGCCAGCAGCATAACCCAGGGGCTTCACGAGCAGTACTTC; J gene: TRBJ2-7; clone size: -; V gene: TRBV5-1; D gene: -
CDR3 protein: CAISLTGASNQPQHF; CDR3 DNA: TGTGCCATCAGCTTGACAGGCGCTAGCAATCAGCCCCAGCATTTT; J gene: TRBJ1-5; clone size: -; V gene: TRBV10-3; D gene: -
CDR3 protein: CASSLRGRDSGYTF; CDR3 DNA: TGCGCCAGCAGCTTGAGGGGGCGTGATTCTGGCTACACCTTC; J gene: TRBJ1-2; clone size: -; V gene: TRBV5-1; D gene: TRBD1
CDR3 protein: CASSLPWTGEETQYF; CDR3 DNA: TGTGCCAGCAGCCTACCCTGGACAGGGGAAGAGACCCAGTACTTC; J gene: TRBJ2-5; clone size: -; V gene: TRBV2; D gene: TRBD1
CDR3 protein: CAISAGDTQYF; CDR3 DNA: TGTGCCATCAGTGCGGGAGATACGCAGTATTTT; J gene: TRBJ2-3; clone size: -; V gene: TRBV10-3; D gene: -
CDR3 protein: CASSRLAGADNEQFF; CDR3 DNA: TGTGCCAGCAGTCGACTAGCGGGGGCGGACAATGAGCAGTTCTTC; J gene: TRBJ2-1; clone size: -; V gene: TRBV6-4; D gene: TRBD2
CDR3 protein: CASRRTSGMADTQYF; CDR3 DNA: TGTGCCAGCAGAAGAACTAGCGGGATGGCAGATACGCAGTATTTT; J gene: TRBJ2-3; clone size: -; V gene: TRBV4-2; D gene: TRBD2
CDR3 protein: CASSQERDTSYEQYF; CDR3 DNA: TGCGCCAGCAGCCAAGAACGGGACACATCCTACGAGCAGTACTTC; J gene: TRBJ2-7; clone size: -; V gene: TRBV4-3; D gene: -
CDR3 protein: CASRGTVATNEKLFF; CDR3 DNA: TGTGCCAGCAGGGGGACTGTGGCAACTAATGAAAAACTGTTTTTT; J gene: TRBJ1-4; clone size: -; V gene: TRBV2; D gene: -
CDR3 protein: CASSQDREQGVETQYF; CDR3 DNA: TGCGCCAGCAGCCAAGACCGGGAGCAGGGGGTGGAGACCCAGTACTTC; J gene: TRBJ2-5; clone size: -; V gene: TRBV4-3; D gene: -
CDR3 protein: CASSFPRTGSRYGYTF; CDR3 DNA: TGTGCCAGTAGTTTCCCGCGGACAGGCTCAAGATATGGCTACACCTTC; J gene: TRBJ1-2; clone size: -; V gene: TRBV19; D gene: TRBD1
CDR3 protein: CASSSGANVLTF; CDR3 DNA: TGTGCCAGCAGCTCTGGGGCCAACGTCCTGACTTTC; J gene: TRBJ2-6; clone size: once; V gene: TRBV5-4; D gene: -
CDR3 protein: CAWSAFSGSSYNEQFF; CDR3 DNA: TGTGCCTGGAGTGCCTTTAGCGGGAGCTCCTACAATGAGCAGTTCTTC; J gene: TRBJ2-1; clone size: -; V gene: TRBV30; D gene: TRBD2
CDR3 protein: CASSLLGAQETQYF; CDR3 DNA: TGTGCCAGCAGTTTACTTGGAGCTCAAGAGACCCAGTACTTC; J gene: TRBJ2-5; clone size: -; V gene: TRBV27; D gene: -
CDR3 protein: CSVRDLAGHNEQFF; CDR3 DNA: TGCAGCGTCCGGGACTTAGCAGGCCACAATGAGCAGTTCTTC; J gene: TRBJ2-1; clone size: -; V gene: TRBV29-1; D gene: -
CDR3 protein: CASSDLRDRAYEQYF; CDR3 DNA: TGTGCCAGCAGCGACCTCAGGGACAGGGCCTACGAGCAGTACTTC; J gene: TRBJ2-7; clone size: -; V gene: TRBV7-2; D gene: TRBD1
CDR3 protein: CASSPQGSGNTIYF; CDR3 DNA: TGTGCCAGCAGCCCACAGGGTTCTGGAAACACCATATATTTT; J gene: TRBJ1-3; clone size: -; V gene: TRBV7-9; D gene: -
CDR3 protein: CASSDMGLTSTDTQYF; CDR3 DNA: TGTGCCAGCAGCGATATGGGATTGACTAGCACAGATACGCAGTATTTT; J gene: TRBJ2-3; clone size: -; V gene: TRBV9; D gene: -
CDR3 protein: CASSLSGLAGGPSTDTQYF; CDR3 DNA: TGTGCCAGCAGTTTATCTGGACTAGCGGGAGGGCCCAGCACAGATACGCAGTATTTT; J gene: TRBJ2-3; clone size: -; V gene: TRBV27; D gene: TRBD2
CDR3 protein: CAISEVRSYEQYF; CDR3 DNA: TGTGCCATCAGTGAGGTCAGGAGCTACGAGCAGTACTTC; J gene: TRBJ2-7; clone size: -; V gene: TRBV10-3; D gene: -
CDR3 protein: CASTIRVSAYNEQFF; CDR3 DNA: TGCGCCAGCACTATCAGGGTTAGCGCCTACAATGAGCAGTTCTTC; J gene: TRBJ2-1; clone size: -; V gene: TRBV4-3; D gene: -
CDR3 protein: CASSPLGGSGANVLTF; CDR3 DNA: TGTGCCAGCAGCCCCTTGGGGGGGTCTGGGGCCAACGTCCTGACTTTC; J gene: TRBJ2-6; clone size: -; V gene: TRBV7-9; D gene: TRBD2
CDR3 protein: CASSNDRTDGGRAQYF; CDR3 DNA: TGTGCCAGCAGCAATGACCGGACCGACGGCGGAAGGGCCCAGTACTTC; J gene: TRBJ2-5; clone size: -; V gene: TRBV7-8; D gene: -
CDR3 protein: CASSPGLKGAETQYF; CDR3 DNA: TGTGCCAGCTCACCAGGGCTCAAGGGGGCAGAGACCCAGTACTTC; J gene: TRBJ2-5; clone size: -; V gene: TRBV18; D gene: TRBD1
CDR3 protein: CASSTSRTDVSYEQYF; CDR3 DNA: TGTGCCAGCAGTACCTCGCGCACGGACGTCTCCTACGAGCAGTACTTC; J gene: TRBJ2-7; clone size: -; V gene: TRBV27; D gene: -
CDR3 protein: CASSLRTEGAEGKLFF; CDR3 DNA: TGTGCCAGCAGCTTGCGTACAGAGGGGGCTGAAGGGAAACTGTTTTTT; J gene: TRBJ1-4; clone size: -; V gene: TRBV7-9; D gene: TRBD1
CDR3 protein: CSVEQAENYGYTF; CDR3 DNA: TGCAGCGTTGAACAGGCAGAGAACTATGGCTACACCTTC; J gene: TRBJ1-2; clone size: -; V gene: TRBV29-1; D gene: -
CDR3 protein: CAIPVAGGMFGELFF; CDR3 DNA: TGTGCCATCCCTGTGGCAGGGGGCATGTTCGGGGAGCTGTTTTTT; J gene: TRBJ2-2; clone size: -; V gene: TRBV2; D gene: TRBD1
CDR3 protein: CASSLKGLAVNTGELFF; CDR3 DNA: TGTGCCAGCAGCTTGAAGGGACTAGCGGTGAACACCGGGGAGCTGTTTTTT; J gene: TRBJ2-2; clone size: -; V gene: TRBV7-3; D gene: TRBD2
CDR3 protein: CASSQRGLVPDTQYF; CDR3 DNA: TGCGCCAGCAGCCAAAGGGGACTAGTGCCAGATACGCAGTATTTT; J gene: TRBJ2-3; clone size: -; V gene: TRBV4-1; D gene: TRBD2
CDR3 protein: CASSLGSYNEQFF; CDR3 DNA: TGTGCCAGCAGCTTAGGGTCCTACAATGAGCAGTTCTTC; J gene: TRBJ2-1; clone size: -; V gene: TRBV13; D gene: -
CDR3 protein: CASSDTTYNEQFF; CDR3 DNA: TGCGCCAGCAGTGATACCACCTACAATGAGCAGTTCTTC; J gene: TRBJ2-1; clone size: -; V gene: TRBV10-2; D gene: -
CDR3 protein: CASSIWTPHPSHNEQFF; CDR3 DNA: TGTGCCAGCAGCATCTGGACCCCCCACCCGTCCCACAATGAGCAGTTCTTC; J gene: TRBJ2-1; clone size: -; V gene: TRBV11-3; D gene: -
CDR3 protein: CASSLRGTNYGYTF; CDR3 DNA: TGTGCCAGCAGTTTGAGGGGGACTAACTATGGCTACACCTTC; J gene: TRBJ1-2; clone size: -; V gene: TRBV28; D gene: -
CDR3 protein: CASSSHSLGIYNEQFF; CDR3 DNA: TGTGCCAGCAGCTCCCATAGTCTGGGGATCTACAATGAGCAGTTCTTC; J gene: TRBJ2-1; clone size: -; V gene: TRBV7-9; D gene: -